The T cell receptor (beta chain) under discussion was sequenced for a study of T-cell memory formation after mild COVID-19. This clonotype occurred a few times. Antigen: not known. TCRdb re-called the 5' RACE reads with MiXCR, one entry per CDR3 protein. Of around 300,000 distinct CDR3 sequences in the sample, over 7% were seen once. The CDR3 totals 15 residues. Germline V gives CDR1 LGHDT, CDR2 YNNKEL (reference sequence). The trim removed 6 bases at V and 0 bases at J, leaving 4 bases unmatched. Study-level findings and limits: CD4+ contracting clones were found mainly in CM and EM, and CD8+ ones in EMRA.

V usage is TRBV3-1 and J usage is TRBJ2-7, with TRBD2 identical over 11 bases. This TCR was recovered from a man aged 18 to 29 who had mild COVID-19 (a few samples of this study predate the infection). Cell type and time point are not known. Source material: PBMCs or a T cell subset sorted from them (not recorded which). DNA of the CDR3: TGTGCCAGCAGGCTAGCGGGGGGAGTCTCCTACGAGCAGTACTTC. It specifies CASRLAGGVSYEQYF.